This T cell receptor beta chain was captured by sequencing in a study of blood T cells in healthy people across ages. The use of a sample-barcoded 5' primer and a J-beta primer mix characterized a second PCR of roughly 6 to 12 cycles. Via MiXCR, TCRdb re-called the 5' RACE reads, giving one row per CDR3 protein. The sample yields approximately 830,000 distinct CDR3 sequences, around 62% seen once. The sequence was collected from a man aged 25 to 45 in good health. Sequenced sample: blood.

The DNA for the CDR3 is TGCGCCAGCAGCCAGACGGACAACAACTATGGCTACACCTTC. The encoded protein is CASSQTDNNYGYTF. The J gene is TRBJ1-2, the V gene TRBV4-3; tentatively, D is TRBD1 (5 bases). The CDR3 runs to 14 residues. The germline V and J ends were trimmed by 3 bases and 2 bases, with 10 bases remaining between them. The germline gives CDR1 LGHNA, CDR2 YSLEER.